Listed below are T cell receptor beta chains from one sample, sequenced in a study of cytomegalovirus exposure and HLA in healthy donors. The assay was immunoSEQ multiplex PCR, and TCRdb's table has in-frame clones only and misses some. The profile shows 65,000 or so clones, 62% of them singletons. The sample taken for sequencing was PBMCs. These receptors were taken from a man under 40 in good health and CMV-seronegative. CDR3s include the opening cysteine and the closing phenylalanine or tryptophan. Fields, in order: J gene, clone size, V gene, D gene, CDR3 protein, CDR3 DNA. A D gene is named only where the DNA matches it firmly. The size field is filled for only some rows; it gives once, few, many or a size class.

TRBJ2-1,-,TRBV9,-,CASSAPGLVSSYNEQFF,TGTGCCAGCAGCGCGCCCGGACTGGTGAGCTCCTACAATGAGCAGTTCTTC
TRBJ1-5,few,TRBV13,-,CASSLGDSHQPQHF,TGTGCCAGCAGCTTAGGGGACAGCCATCAGCCCCAGCATTTT
TRBJ1-5,few,TRBV5-4,-,CASSLMSGGNQPQHF,TGTGCCAGCAGCTTAATGTCAGGGGGCAATCAGCCCCAGCATTTT
TRBJ1-3,few,TRBV5-1,-,CASSTQGSGNTIYF,TGCGCCAGCAGCACCCAGGGCTCTGGAAACACCATATATTTT
TRBJ1-1,-,TRBV27,-,CASKTGTGDTEAFF,TGTGCCAGCAAAACGGGGACGGGGGACACTGAAGCTTTCTTT
TRBJ1-5,-,TRBV19,-,CASSAGDRNQPQHF,TGTGCCAGTAGTGCAGGGGATCGGAATCAGCCCCAGCATTTT
TRBJ2-5,-,TRBV4-1,-,CASSQDRFGRGIEGETQYF,TGCGCCAGCAGCCAAGATCGATTTGGTAGGGGGATCGAGGGGGAGACCCAGTACTTC
TRBJ2-3,few,TRBV7-9,-,CASSSPGSTDTQYF,TGTGCCAGCAGCTCACCAGGGAGCACAGATACGCAGTATTTT
TRBJ1-1,-,TRBV6-6,TRBD1,CASSPDRAGTEAFF,TGTGCCAGCAGCCCAGACAGGGCCGGCACTGAAGCTTTCTTT
TRBJ1-6,-,TRBV7-2,-,CASSPPGVYNSPLHF,TGTGCCAGCAGCCCCCCCGGGGTGTATAATTCACCCCTCCACTTT
TRBJ1-5,-,TRBV4-2,-,CASSQVGGSHSNQPQHF,TGTGCCAGCAGCCAAGTGGGAGGGAGCCATAGCAATCAGCCCCAGCATTTT
TRBJ2-3,-,TRBV20-1,-,CSATSTDTQYF,TGCAGTGCTACTAGCACAGATACGCAGTATTTT
TRBJ2-5,-,TRBV4-2,-,CASSQERQTQETQYF,TGTGCCAGCAGCCAAGAGCGCCAGACTCAAGAGACCCAGTACTTC
TRBJ2-1,-,TRBV25-1,-,CASSELYVTSMNEQFF,TGTGCCAGCAGTGAATTGTATGTCACATCCATGAATGAGCAGTTCTTC
TRBJ2-2,-,TRBV6-5,TRBD1,CASSYQGAPTGELFF,TGTGCCAGCAGTTATCAGGGGGCGCCGACCGGGGAGCTGTTTTTT
TRBJ1-1,-,TRBV4-2,-,CASSHPGSDTEAFF,TGTGCCAGCAGCCATCCGGGTTCTGACACTGAAGCTTTCTTT
TRBJ1-2,-,TRBV13,-,CASSLGQGLYGYTF,TGTGCCAGCAGCTTAGGTCAGGGGCTCTATGGCTACACCTTC
TRBJ2-2,-,TRBV5-4,TRBD1,CASSLGQGAGTGELFF,TGTGCCAGCAGCTTGGGACAGGGGGCAGGGACCGGGGAGCTGTTTTTT
TRBJ1-4,few,TRBV7-2,-,CASSDPGVEKLFF,TGTGCCAGCAGCGACCCGGGAGTCGAAAAACTGTTTTTT
TRBJ2-1,-,TRBV11-3,TRBD1,CASSSGMGGDRPNEQFF,TGTGCCAGCAGCTCCGGCATGGGTGGGGACAGGCCCAATGAGCAGTTCTTC
TRBJ1-3,few,TRBV6-6,TRBD1,CASSYAGGEPGNTIYF,TGTGCCAGCAGTTACGCAGGGGGCGAGCCTGGAAACACCATATATTTT
TRBJ2-5,-,TRBV7-9,TRBD2,CASSLDASGVETQYF,TGTGCCAGCAGCTTAGACGCTAGCGGGGTAGAGACCCAGTACTTC
TRBJ2-1,medium-sized,TRBV4-1,TRBD2,CASSHRGTSRDEQFF,TGCGCCAGCAGCCATAGGGGGACTAGCAGGGATGAGCAGTTCTTC
TRBJ1-4,-,TRBV29-1,TRBD1,CSVADRGHNEKLFF,TGCAGCGTTGCGGACAGGGGCCATAATGAAAAACTGTTTTTT
TRBJ1-3,-,TRBV5-6,-,CASSLDESGNTIYF,TGTGCCAGCAGCTTGGACGAGTCGGGAAACACCATATATTTT
TRBJ1-2,few,TRBV2,TRBD1,CASSEPTTGQLTNYGYTF,TGTGCCAGCAGTGAACCGACGACAGGGCAACTAACTAACTATGGCTACACCTTC
TRBJ1-1,-,TRBV25-1,-,CASRSTNTEAFF,TGTGCCAGCAGGTCTACGAACACTGAAGCTTTCTTT
TRBJ1-2,few,TRBV9,TRBD1,CASTKEGQNYGYTF,TGTGCCAGCACTAAAGAGGGACAGAACTATGGCTACACCTTC
TRBJ2-5,once,TRBV7-9,TRBD2,CASSLKRGAKETQYF,TGTGCCAGCAGCTTAAAGCGGGGGGCAAAAGAGACCCAGTACTTC
TRBJ1-2,-,TRBV19,-,CASSKDLSYGYTF,TGTGCCAGTAGCAAAGATCTGAGCTATGGCTACACCTTC
TRBJ1-1,-,TRBV29-1,TRBD1,CSAPGQGNPEAFF,TGCAGCGCTCCGGGACAGGGGAATCCTGAAGCTTTCTTT
TRBJ1-1,few,TRBV5-1,-,CASSFEGGFTEAFF,TGCGCCAGCAGCTTCGAGGGTGGGTTCACTGAAGCTTTCTTT
TRBJ2-7,few,TRBV7-8,-,CASSLGTVYEQYF,TGTGCCAGCAGCTTAGGGACAGTCTACGAGCAGTACTTC
TRBJ1-3,-,TRBV6-1,-,CASTPGYSGNTIYF,TGTGCCAGCACCCCGGGGTACTCTGGAAACACCATATATTTT
TRBJ2-5,-,TRBV6-6,-,CASRMGRERETQYF,TGTGCCAGCAGAATGGGTCGTGAGCGGGAGACCCAGTACTTC
TRBJ1-5,-,TRBV2,-,CASSYEGGSNQPQHF,TGTGCCAGCAGTTATGAGGGGGGGAGCAATCAGCCCCAGCATTTT
TRBJ2-7,-,TRBV6-1,-,CASSAGFDYEQYF,TGTGCCAGCAGTGCAGGGTTTGACTACGAGCAGTACTTC
TRBJ1-5,-,TRBV7-9,-,CASSLGGGSNQPQHF,TGTGCCAGCAGCTTAGGGGGGGGGAGCAATCAGCCCCAGCATTTT
TRBJ1-1,-,TRBV12-5,-,CASGPIDRSYTEAFF,TGTGCTAGTGGTCCGATTGACAGGTCTTACACTGAAGCTTTCTTT
TRBJ2-1,-,TRBV6-5,TRBD2,CASSYSRGGPDEQFF,TGTGCCAGCAGTTACTCCCGCGGGGGGCCCGATGAGCAGTTCTTC
TRBJ1-6,once,TRBV23-1,-,CASSQLSPLHF,TGCGCCAGCAGTCAACTATCACCCCTCCACTTT
TRBJ2-3,-,TRBV5-4,-,CASSLAPDTQYF,TGTGCCAGCAGCTTGGCTCCAGATACGCAGTATTTT
TRBJ1-2,-,TRBV5-1,TRBD1,CASSLGTGVYGYTF,TGCGCCAGCAGCTTGGGGACAGGGGTCTATGGCTACACCTTC
TRBJ2-3,-,TRBV1,-,CTSSQERRSGGRPSTDTQYF,TGCACCAGCAGCCAAGAGCGCAGGTCCGGGGGGAGACCTAGCACAGATACGCAGTATTTT
TRBJ2-7,-,TRBV4-2,TRBD2,CASSQFLSGGGPRQYF,TGTGCCAGCAGCCAGTTCTTGAGCGGGGGGGGACCCCGACAGTACTTC
TRBJ2-3,-,TRBV6-5,TRBD2,CASRSGETDTQYF,TGTGCCAGCAGGAGCGGGGAGACAGATACGCAGTATTTT
TRBJ2-1,few,TRBV4-1,TRBD2,CASSQAGTSGGAGYNEQFF,TGCGCCAGCAGCCAGGCCGGGACTAGCGGGGGGGCGGGTTACAATGAGCAGTTCTTC
TRBJ1-1,-,TRBV27,TRBD1,CASRLQGRTEAFF,TGTGCCAGCAGATTACAGGGGCGAACTGAAGCTTTCTTT
TRBJ2-3,-,TRBV13,-,CASSFLTPGLPTRDTQYF,TGTGCCAGCAGCTTTTTGACGCCGGGGTTACCCACGCGGGATACGCAGTATTTT
TRBJ1-1,-,TRBV19,TRBD1,CASRDRGNQAFF,TGTGCCAGTAGGGACAGGGGTAATCAAGCTTTCTTT
TRBJ2-3,-,TRBV9,-,CASSVSTDTQYF,TGTGCCAGCAGCGTATCGACAGATACGCAGTATTTT
TRBJ2-7,few,TRBV6-5,-,CASSRDYEQYF,TGTGCCAGCAGTAGAGATTACGAGCAGTACTTC
TRBJ2-5,-,TRBV5-6,-,CASSFRGVQETQYF,TGTGCCAGCAGCTTCAGGGGAGTCCAAGAGACCCAGTACTTC